This is a list of T cell receptor beta chains from one sample in a study of blood T cells in healthy people across ages. MiXCR, run by TCRdb on the 5' RACE reads, gives a single entry per CDR3 protein. The sample lists roughly 700,000 distinct CDR3 sequences; 49% were seen once. Sequenced sample: blood. The receptors derive from a woman between 55 and 75 years old in good health. Both conserved end residues are part of each CDR3. The order of the fields is J gene, D gene, V gene, clone size, CDR3 protein, CDR3 DNA. A D gene is named only where the DNA matches it firmly. Only some rows state a clone size, as once, few, many or a class for expanded clones.

TRBJ2-3 . TRBV28 few CASSLFSTDTQYF TGTGCCAGCAGTTTATTCTCCACAGATACGCAGTATTTT
TRBJ2-7 . TRBV24-1 . CATSKSGSDGEQYF TGTGCCACCAGTAAGTCAGGGTCTGATGGTGAGCAGTACTTC
TRBJ2-3 TRBD1 TRBV20-1 . CSASPGTGGTDTQYF TGCAGTGCTAGTCCCGGGACAGGAGGCACAGATACGCAGTATTTT
TRBJ2-3 . TRBV7-9 . CASSDGGALDTQYF TGTGCCAGCAGCGATGGGGGGGCCTTAGATACGCAGTATTTT
TRBJ2-5 TRBD2 TRBV7-2 . CASREGRMGLAGSRQETQYF TGTGCCAGCCGCGAAGGCAGAATGGGACTAGCGGGGAGTAGGCAAGAGACCCAGTACTTC
TRBJ1-2 . TRBV6-2/TRBV6-3 . CASRDGQPNYGYTF TGTGCCAGCAGGGACGGCCAGCCCAACTATGGCTACACCTTC
TRBJ2-7 . TRBV11-2 . CASSLASGGYYEQYF TGTGCCAGCAGCTTAGCCTCGGGTGGGTACTACGAGCAGTACTTC
TRBJ1-2 . TRBV27 . CASGRDYGYTF TGTGCCAGCGGGCGGGACTATGGCTACACCTTC
TRBJ1-1 . TRBV20-1 . CSARDYQGFNTEAFF TGCAGTGCTAGAGATTACCAGGGCTTTAACACTGAAGCTTTCTTT
TRBJ2-1 TRBD2 TRBV24-1 . CASGGTSGAYNEQFF TGTGCTTCCGGGGGGACTAGCGGGGCCTACAATGAGCAGTTCTTC